This entry lists 17 T cell receptor beta chains sequenced from one sample in a study of cytomegalovirus exposure and HLA in healthy donors. Amplification used 60 Vbeta primers and 13 Jbeta primers. Libraries were prepared by immunoSEQ multiplex PCR; TCRdb keeps only in-frame clonotypes and omits some of them. The top ten hold approximately 3.4% of the sample, which has 150,000 to 200,000 clones, under 85% seen once. Sequenced input: PBMCs. The receptor set was obtained from a female donor in good health and CMV-seronegative.

The rearrangement uses TRBV6-4 and TRBJ2-2; TRBD1 agrees at 7 bases. The germline gives CDR1 MRHNA, CDR2 SNTAGT. There are 15 residues in the CDR3. J was trimmed by 2 bases and V by 2 bases; bases with no gene match: 2. The CDR3 is CASSDRGQNTGELFF. CDR3 nucleotide sequence: TGTGCCAGCAGTGACAGGGGGCAAAACACCGGGGAGCTGTTTTTT.

The rearrangement links TRBV5-1 to TRBJ2-2; 13 nucleotides agree with TRBD2. In germline, CDR1 is SGHRS, CDR2 YFSETQ. The CDR3 contains 16 residues. V lost 4 bases and J lost 5; bases outside the gene matches: 5. DNA for the CDR3: TGCGCCAGCAGCCTCCGGACTAGCGGGGGAACCGGGGAGCTGTTTTTT. Translation gives CASSLRTSGGTGELFF.

The V and J genes are TRBV19 and TRBJ1-6; D not resolved. Germline V lookup: CDR1 LNHDA, CDR2 SQIVND (reference sequence). The CDR3 extends over 13 amino acids. Trimming shortened V by 3 bases and J by 9 bases, and 9 bases separated the two germline ends. This CDR3 is CASSIGEASPLHF. The DNA for the CDR3 is TGTGCCAGTAGTATCGGTGAAGCTTCACCCCTCCACTTT. The full variable domain, rest sourced from reference TRBV19 and TRBJ1-6, is DGGITQSPKYLFRKEGQNVTLSCEQNLNHDAMYWYRQDPGQGLRLIYYSQIVNDFQKGDIAEGYSVSREKKESFPLTVTSAQKNPTAFYLCASSIGEASPLHFGNGTRLTVT.

This clone was observed a few times. This sequence joins TRBV9 and TRBJ2-3; 8 nucleotides match TRBD2. This CDR3 has 15 amino acids. Per germline, CDR1 SGDLS and CDR2 YYNGEE. With 0 bases clipped from V and 4 bases from J, the junction kept 4 bases outside the gene matches. CDR3 region: CASSVVGLAADTQYF. DNA for the CDR3: TGTGCCAGCAGCGTAGTCGGACTAGCTGCAGATACGCAGTATTTT. Based on the CDR3 plus reference TRBV9 and TRBJ2-3, the full variable domain is DSGVTQTPKHLITATGQRVTLRCSPRSGDLSVYWYQQSLDQGLQFLIQYYNGEERAKGNILERFSAQQFPDLHSELNLSSLELGDSALYFCASSVVGLAADTQYFGPGTRLTVL.

The V call is TRBV25-1, the J call TRBJ2-5; 8 nucleotides align to TRBD1. The V gene end was trimmed by 5 bases and the J gene end by 5 bases; junction bases not matched to a gene: 7. There are 14 residues in the CDR3. Germline CDR1 reads MGHDK; CDR2 reads SYGVNS. This CDR3 reads CASSTSGGEETQYF. CDR3 coding DNA: TGTGCCAGCAGTACCTCAGGGGGCGAGGAGACCCAGTACTTC.

J is TRBJ1-6 and V is TRBV18; TRBD1 is a possible D gene (5 bases). The V end was cut by 4 bases, the J end by 7 bases, with 11 bases between. Germline assignment: CDR1 KGHSH and CDR2 LQKENI. There are 14 residues in the CDR3. CDR3 residues: CASSLDRRNSPLHF. In DNA, the CDR3 is TGTGCCAGCTCACTCGACAGAAGGAATTCACCCCTCCACTTT.

This sequence joins TRBV9 and TRBJ1-4, with D unresolved. Germline loops: CDR1 SGDLS, CDR2 YYNGEE. This CDR3 spans 15 amino acids. The V and J ends lost 0 bases and 2 bases respectively, with 8 bases between them. Here the CDR3 DNA reads TGTGCCAGCAGCGTAGGTCCCGGGACTAATGAAAAACTGTTTTTT. Translating gives CASSVGPGTNEKLFF.

This clone has only a few counts. V usage is TRBV7-2 and J usage is TRBJ2-7; D is unresolved. The CDR3 runs 13 residues. Trimming took 4 bases from V and 4 from J, leaving 11 bases between them. Germline-derived CDR1 and CDR2 are SGHTA and FQGNSA. In DNA form, the CDR3 reads TGTGCCAGCAGCTCAAGAACCGGGTACGAGCAGTACTTC. Protein sequence: CASSSRTGYEQYF.

CDR3 protein: CASSLQAGAETQYF. CDR3 nucleotides: TGTGCCAGCAGCTTACAGGCGGGAGCGGAGACCCAGTACTTC. The chain is built from TRBV7-6 and TRBJ2-5, with TRBD2 matching over 7 bases. Germline V gene sequence: CDR1 SGHVS, CDR2 FNYEAQ. V was pared by 2 bases and J by 5 bases, with 5 bases of the junction left unmatched. This CDR3 has 14 residues.

The V call is TRBV6-6, the J call TRBJ2-7, with 7 bases matching TRBD2. The J segment lost 0 bases and the V segment lost 8 bases, leaving 4 bases of the junction unmatched. This CDR3 has 13 residues. Germline V gene sequence: CDR1 MNHNY, CDR2 SVGAGI (reference sequence). This CDR3 is CASHAGVSYEQYF. The CDR3 region has the DNA TGTGCCAGCCACGCGGGAGTCTCCTACGAGCAGTACTTC.

This clone appeared a single time. V and J are TRBV28 and TRBJ1-5; unclear D gene. CDR1 MDHEN and CDR2 SYDVKM come from the germline V gene. Trimming cost V 1 base and J 0 bases, with 13 bases left between them. The CDR3 contains 17 residues. The CDR3 DNA reads TGTGCCAGCAGTTTATATCGGGGAAGATATAGCAATCAGCCCCAGCATTTT. Amino acid sequence: CASSLYRGRYSNQPQHF.

CDR3: CASSQEADGETQYF. The CDR3, as DNA: TGTGCCAGCAGCCAAGAAGCGGACGGGGAGACCCAGTACTTC. The gene calls are TRBV4-2 and TRBJ2-5; tentatively, D is TRBD2 (5 bases). The CDR3 sequence is 14 residues long. Between the trimmed V and J ends, which lost 0 bases and 5 bases, there was a span of 10 bases. Germline CDR1 LGHNA, CDR2 YNFKEQ.

There are a few counts of this clone. The J gene is TRBJ1-5, the V gene TRBV28, with 9 bases matching TRBD1. The ends lost 6 bases at V and 7 bases at J; junction bases unmatched: 13. Per germline, CDR1 MDHEN and CDR2 SYDVKM. The CDR3 sequence is 16 residues long. The CDR3 DNA is TGTGCCAGCAGCCTCGAGGGGACAGGGATCGACCAGCCCCAGCATTTT. Protein product: CASSLEGTGIDQPQHF.

The gene calls are TRBV11-3 and TRBJ2-1, with 12 bases lining up with TRBD2. The CDR3 covers 18 residues. V dropped 4 bases and J dropped 5; count of bases not matched to a gene: 12. Germline V gene sequence: CDR1 SGHNT, CDR2 YENEEA. CDR3 amino acids: CASSSIRRLAGAHNEQFF. In DNA form, the CDR3 reads TGTGCCAGCAGCTCCATACGTAGACTAGCGGGAGCTCACAATGAGCAGTTCTTC.

This clone was detected only a few times. The J gene is TRBJ2-2, the V gene TRBV6-5; a weak D match, TRBD2 (6 bases). Germline loops: CDR1 MNHEY, CDR2 SVGAGI. This CDR3 region has 12 residues. Trimming took 7 bases from V and 8 from J, leaving 11 bases between them. The CDR3 region has the DNA TGTGCCAGCAAGGAGGGGTCGGGGGAGCTGTTTTTT. Residues: CASKEGSGELFF.

This clone was counted between two and nine times. This chain joins TRBV5-4 and TRBJ2-3, with 10 bases fitting TRBD2. After removal of 4 bases from V and 0 bases from J, the junction contained 14 bases not matched to a gene. Germline CDR1 and CDR2: SGHNT and YYREEE (reference sequence). The CDR3 is made up of 19 amino acids. The CDR3 loop reads CASSRVGASGGTSTDTQYF. The CDR3, as DNA: TGTGCCAGCAGCCGAGTTGGGGCTAGCGGGGGTACTAGCACAGATACGCAGTATTTT. Together with reference TRBV5-4 and TRBJ2-3, the CDR3 gives the full variable domain: ETGVTQSPTHLIKTRGQQVTLRCSSQSGHNTVSWYQQALGQGPQFIFQYYREEENGRGNFPPRFSGLQFPNYSSELNVNALELDDSALYLCASSRVGASGGTSTDTQYFGPGTRLTVL.

This chain uses TRBV5-1 with TRBJ2-3; tentatively, D is TRBD2 (5 bases). Trimming removed 5 bases from V and 8 bases from J, with 12 bases in between. The germline V gene has CDR1 SGHRS and CDR2 YFSETQ. The CDR3 extends over 12 amino acids. This CDR3 is CASRASGGTQYF. The CDR3 bases are TGCGCCAGCAGAGCCTCCGGAGGTACGCAGTATTTT. Variable domain in full (rest from reference TRBV5-1 and TRBJ2-3): KAGVTQTPRYLIKTRGQQVTLSCSPISGHRSVSWYQQTPGQGLQFLFEYFSETQRNKGNFPGRFSGRQFSNSRSEMNVSTLELGDSALYLCASRASGGTQYFGPGTRLTVL.